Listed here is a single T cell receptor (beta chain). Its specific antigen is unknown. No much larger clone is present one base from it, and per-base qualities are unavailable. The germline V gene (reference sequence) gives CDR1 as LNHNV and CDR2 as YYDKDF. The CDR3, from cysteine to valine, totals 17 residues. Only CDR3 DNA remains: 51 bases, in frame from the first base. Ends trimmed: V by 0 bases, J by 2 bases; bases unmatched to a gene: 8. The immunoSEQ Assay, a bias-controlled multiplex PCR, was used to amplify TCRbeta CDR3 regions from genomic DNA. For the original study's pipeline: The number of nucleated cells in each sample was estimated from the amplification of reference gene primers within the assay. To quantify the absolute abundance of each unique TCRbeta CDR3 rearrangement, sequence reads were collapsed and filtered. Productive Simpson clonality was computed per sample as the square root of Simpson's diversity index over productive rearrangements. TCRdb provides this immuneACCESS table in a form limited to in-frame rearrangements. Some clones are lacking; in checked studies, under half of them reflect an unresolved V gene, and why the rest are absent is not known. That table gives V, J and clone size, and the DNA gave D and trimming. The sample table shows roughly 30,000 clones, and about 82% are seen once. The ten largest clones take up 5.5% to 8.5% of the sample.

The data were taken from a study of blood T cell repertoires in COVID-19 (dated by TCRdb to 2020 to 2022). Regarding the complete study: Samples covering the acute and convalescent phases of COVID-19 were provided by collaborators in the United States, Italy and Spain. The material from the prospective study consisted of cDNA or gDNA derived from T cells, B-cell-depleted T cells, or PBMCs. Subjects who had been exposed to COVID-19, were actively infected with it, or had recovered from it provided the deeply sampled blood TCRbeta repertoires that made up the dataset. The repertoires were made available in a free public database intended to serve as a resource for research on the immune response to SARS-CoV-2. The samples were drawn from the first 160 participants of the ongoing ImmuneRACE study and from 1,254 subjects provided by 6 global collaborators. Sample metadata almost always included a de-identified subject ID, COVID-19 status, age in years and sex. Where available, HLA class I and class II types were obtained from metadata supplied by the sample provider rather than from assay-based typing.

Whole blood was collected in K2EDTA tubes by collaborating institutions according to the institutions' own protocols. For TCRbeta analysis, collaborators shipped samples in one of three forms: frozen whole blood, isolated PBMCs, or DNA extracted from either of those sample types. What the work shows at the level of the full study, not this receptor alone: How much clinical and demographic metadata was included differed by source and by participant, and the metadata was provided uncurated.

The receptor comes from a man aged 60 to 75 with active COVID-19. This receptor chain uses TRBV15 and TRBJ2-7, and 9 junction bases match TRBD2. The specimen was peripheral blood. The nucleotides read TGTGCCACCAGCAGAGATCGCGAAAGCGGGAGGACCTACGAGCAGTACGTC. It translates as CATSRDRESGRTYEQYV.